This TCR beta chain was identified in a study of a mutant IDH1 vaccine in newly diagnosed glioma. Study summary: Initiation of the vaccine course occurred 4-6 weeks after radiotherapy alone, or alongside temozolomide cycles.

The method was immunoSEQ multiplex PCR; TCRdb's version includes in-frame clones alone and lacks a portion of them. In the table there are over 80,000 clones, about 81% of which are singletons. Study-wide points: Changes to the top peripheral T cell clonotypes appeared unrelated to pseudoprogression.

A remark on this clone: What it binds is not known.

Time point meaning: week 47, end of study. In every dose of vaccine, 300 ug of mutant IDH1 20-mer peptide was given alongside topical imiquimod. Specimen: PBMCs, collected from a glioma patient whose treatment included an IDH1 peptide vaccine. The clonotype comes from a man between 40 and 49 years old with glioma.

The chain's CDR3 is CASSIGSGLDFNEQFF. The DNA of the CDR3 is TGTGCCAGCAGCATAGGATCCGGACTAGACTTCAATGAGCAGTTCTTC. The chain is built from TRBV11-3 and TRBJ2-1, with 7 bases lining up with TRBD2. Germline CDR1 is SGHNT and CDR2 is YENEEA. The CDR3 has 16 residues. V was pared by 5 bases and J by 6 bases, with 13 bases of the junction left unmatched.